The T cell receptor beta chain described here comes from a study of shared clonotypes between healthy human individuals. Study-wide points: It was the few donors that limited the genetic and exposure-history diversity represented. Sampling used blood alone; tissue repertoires probably differ. The sharing of 5% to 6.5% of naive CD4 clonotypes was seen across a few donors.

The naive CD8 fraction comprised CD45RO-negative cells positively selected for CCR7 and excluded terminally differentiated effector memory CD45RA+ cells. As to this clone: Its specificity is not known.

Using approximately 200 ng DNA, approximately 27,000 T cell genomes, the sorted-subset replicate PCRs were run. Assay used: immunoSEQ multiplex PCR; TCRdb lists only in-frame clones, some missing. The sample lists about 800,000 clones, about 96% occurring once. V shed 5 bases and J shed 8 bases, with 16 bases lying between them. This CDR3 has 14 amino acids. Germline V gene sequence: CDR1 SEHNR, CDR2 FQNEAQ (reference sequence). The rearrangement links TRBV7-9 to TRBJ2-1; no clear D. The sequenced sample consisted of naive CD8+ T cells sorted from blood. This receptor was identified in a man in his thirties or forties in good health. The CDR3 region has the DNA TGTGCCAGCAGCCCTAAAGAACGCAACGATGAGCAGTTCTTC. Encoded protein: CASSPKERNDEQFF.